This T cell receptor (beta chain) was sequenced during a study of T cells after yellow fever vaccination. About the research overall: Preparation of fractions with low cell numbers was performed using SMART-Seq v4 Ultra Low Input. Points from the study as a whole: Contaminants from the bulk population, in the form of abundant clonotypes, could be found in FACS-sorted repertoires. The appearance of a small share of clonotypes in both CD4 and CD8 compartments was observed.

This clonotype was recorded at least ten times. Its antigen is unidentified. The CDR3 has 15 residues. Losses at the gene ends were 5 bases for V and 4 bases for J; bases not matched to a gene: 3. In TCRdb, the 5' RACE reads were re-called with MiXCR into one record per CDR3 protein. The sample lists around 150,000 distinct CDR3 sequences; 6% to 7.5% were seen once. The origin of this receptor is a man in his late teens or twenties who received the YFV17D yellow fever vaccine. The V call is TRBV12-3 or TRBV12-4, the J call TRBJ1-3; the match to TRBD1 covers 12 bases. The starting material was CD4+ T cells sorted from PBMCs, obtained less than 6 days after the first yellow fever vaccination. CDR3 in DNA: TGTGCCAGCAGTACCGGGACAGGGGGCGGAAACACCATATATTTT. This codes for CASSTGTGGGNTIYF.